This TCR beta chain was observed in a study of a mutant IDH1 vaccine in newly diagnosed glioma (dated by TCRdb to the early 2020s). As for the study more broadly: Vaccination started 4-6 weeks after radiotherapy alone, or was given together with temozolomide cycles in the groups whose treatment included chemotherapy. Of the approximately 30 treated patients, roughly 60% were male and 37.5% were female, and the mean age was roughly 38 years. Before enrollment, patients had received standard therapy of radiotherapy alone, temozolomide alone, or radiochemotherapy with temozolomide; most received the combination. The week-35 safety follow-up was designated visit V12, and the week-47 end of study was designated visit V13. Peripheral blood samples were drawn at six visits, namely V03 (baseline), V05, V07, V10, V12 and V13. Longitudinal TCRB deep sequencing was performed for approximately 24 treated patients wherever samples were available for exploratory analyses.

Libraries were constructed by the immunoSEQ multiplex PCR assay. Following the manufacturer's protocol, the hsTCRB Kit was used to amplify rearranged TCR beta chain sequences. Sequencing of TCRB libraries was carried out on an Illumina MiSeq. In the original analysis: The proprietary platform of the kit vendor was used for demultiplexing, trimming and gene mapping. What TCRdb holds here is the immuneACCESS table cut down to in-frame rearrangements. Part of the clones is not present; checked against another copy, under half of the missing clones reflect an unresolved V gene, and the others are unexplained. D and trimming were read from the DNA, whereas the V and J calls and clone size are those reported in that table. Counted in this sample were about 94,000 clones; around 92% of them appeared once. The ten largest clones take up 0.6% to 0.95% of the sample. As to this clone: Its cognate antigen has yet to be identified. One base away there is no much larger clone; base qualities are not given.

Findings and caveats that apply to the study as a whole: Across multiple MHC alleles, vaccine-induced immune responses were seen in 90% to 95% of patients. The authors stated that sample limitations prevented analyses of patient blood samples from being reproduced. PBMC samples for TCRB deep sequencing were selected based on availability. Pseudoprogression appeared unrelated to alterations in the top peripheral T cell clonotypes detected by TCRB sequencing.

V sheds 1 base and J sheds 9 bases, leaving 13 bases between their ends. The CDR3, from cysteine to phenylalanine, totals 14 residues. Just CDR3 DNA is preserved here, 42 bases in frame from base 1. The CDR1 and CDR2 encoded by the germline V gene are SGDLS and YYNGEE. This specimen's time point label, per the study, means: week 47, end of study. Each vaccine dose was 300 ug of a 20-mer mutant IDH1 peptide in Montanide, given subcutaneously with topical imiquimod. Eight vaccinations were administered to patients in weeks 1, 3, 5, 7, 11, 15, 19 and 23, corresponding to visits V03 through V10. Donors had newly diagnosed WHO grade 3 or 4 IDH1-mutant astrocytomas with loss of nuclear ATRX. The samples were drawn from NOA16, a multicentre, single-arm, open-label phase I trial in Germany that tested a mutant IDH1 peptide vaccine in humans for the first time. Genomic DNA for TCRB sequencing was extracted from EDTA blood using the DNeasy Blood and Tissue Kit.

The receptor's source is a woman in her 50s with glioma. The sequenced sample was PBMCs, obtained from a glioma patient whose treatment included an IDH1 peptide vaccine. This sequence uses TRBV9 and TRBJ2-2, with the D assignment possibly TRBD1 or TRBD2, given 5 matching bases for each. In nucleotide form, the sequence is TGTGCCAGCAGCGTACGGGACGGATCCTGGGAGCTGTTTTTT. Its coded protein is CASSVRDGSWELFF.